This T cell receptor beta chain was identified during a study of monozygotic twins with inflammatory bowel disease. Regarding this clonotype: No antigen is known for it.

From whole blood, total RNA was isolated without any sorting of T cells. Broader study findings: Evidence failed to back one strong IBD-linked signal or clonotype. Among IBD patients, fewer clonotypes were shared with others than among healthy twins, especially with disease activity.

TCRdb reprocessed the 5' RACE reads and keeps a single row for each CDR3 protein, giving no DNA. In all, the sample yields about 380,000 distinct CDR3 sequences. The CDR3 runs to 14 residues. Looked up from germline, CDR1 is DFQATT and CDR2 is SNEGSKA (reference sequence). The rearrangement joins TRBV20-1 to TRBJ2-3. The sequenced sample consisted of blood. This receptor was obtained from a human donor with ulcerative colitis or Crohn's disease, or a healthy co-twin of an affected twin (not recorded which). CDR3 residues: CSAGVGRSTDTQYF.